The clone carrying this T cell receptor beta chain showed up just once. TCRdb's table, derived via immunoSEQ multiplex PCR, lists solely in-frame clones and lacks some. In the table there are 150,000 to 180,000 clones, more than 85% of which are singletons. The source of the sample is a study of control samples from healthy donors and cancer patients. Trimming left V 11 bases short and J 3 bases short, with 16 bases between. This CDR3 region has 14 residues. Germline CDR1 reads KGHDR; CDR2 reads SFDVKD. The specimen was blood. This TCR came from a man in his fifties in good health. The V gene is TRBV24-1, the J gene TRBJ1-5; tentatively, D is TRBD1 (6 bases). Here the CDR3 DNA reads TGTGCCAACTTCCAGGGGTTGGACAATCAGCCCCAGCATTTT. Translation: CANFQGLDNQPQHF.